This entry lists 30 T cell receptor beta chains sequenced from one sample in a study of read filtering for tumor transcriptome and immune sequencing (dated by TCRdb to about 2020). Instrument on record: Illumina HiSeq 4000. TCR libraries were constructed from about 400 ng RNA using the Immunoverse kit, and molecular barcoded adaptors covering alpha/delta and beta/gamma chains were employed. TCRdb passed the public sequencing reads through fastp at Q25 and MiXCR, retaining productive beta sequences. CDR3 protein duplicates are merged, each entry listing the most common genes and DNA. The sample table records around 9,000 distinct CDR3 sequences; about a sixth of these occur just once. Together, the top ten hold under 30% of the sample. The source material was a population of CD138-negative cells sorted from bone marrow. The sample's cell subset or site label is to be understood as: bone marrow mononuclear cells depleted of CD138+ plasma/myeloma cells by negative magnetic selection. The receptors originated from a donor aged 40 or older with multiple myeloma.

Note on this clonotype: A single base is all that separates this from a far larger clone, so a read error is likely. CDR3 sequence (DNA): TGCGCCAGCAGCCCACGCTCTCAAAGGGGGCCTATAGTCAATGAGCAGCTCTTC. This translates into CASSPRSQRGPIVNEQLF. The chain joins TRBV5-1 to TRBJ2-1, with 7 bases that match TRBD1. Germline assignment: CDR1 SGHRS and CDR2 YFSETQ. This CDR3 has 18 amino acids.

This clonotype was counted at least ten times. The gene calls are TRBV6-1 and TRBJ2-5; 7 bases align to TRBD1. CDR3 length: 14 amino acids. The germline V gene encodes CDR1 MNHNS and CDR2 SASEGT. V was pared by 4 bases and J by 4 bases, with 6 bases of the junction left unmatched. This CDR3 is CASSVRQGGETQYF. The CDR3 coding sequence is TGTGCCAGCAGTGTTAGACAGGGTGGAGAGACCCAGTACTTC.

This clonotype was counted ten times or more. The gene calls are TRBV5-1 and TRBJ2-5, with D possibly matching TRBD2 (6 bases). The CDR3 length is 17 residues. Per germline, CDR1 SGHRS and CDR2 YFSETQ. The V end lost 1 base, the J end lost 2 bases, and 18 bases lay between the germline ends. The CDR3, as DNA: TGCGCCAGCAGCTTGCGGGGAGCTAGCGAAGTACAAGAGACCCAGTACTTC. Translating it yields CASSLRGASEVQETQYF.

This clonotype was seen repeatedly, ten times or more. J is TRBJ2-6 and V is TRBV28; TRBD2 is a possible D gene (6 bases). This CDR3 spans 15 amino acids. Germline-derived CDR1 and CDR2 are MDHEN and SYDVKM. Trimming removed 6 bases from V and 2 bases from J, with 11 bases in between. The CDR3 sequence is CASSPAGPGANVLTF. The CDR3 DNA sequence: TGTGCCAGCAGCCCCGCGGGGCCTGGGGCCAACGTCCTGACTTTC. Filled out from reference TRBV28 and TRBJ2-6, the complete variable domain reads DVKVTQSSRYLVKRTGEKVFLECVQDMDHENMFWYRQDPGLGLRLIYFSYDVKMKEKGDIPEGYSVSREKKERFSLILESASTNQTSMYLCASSPAGPGANVLTFGAGSRLTVL.

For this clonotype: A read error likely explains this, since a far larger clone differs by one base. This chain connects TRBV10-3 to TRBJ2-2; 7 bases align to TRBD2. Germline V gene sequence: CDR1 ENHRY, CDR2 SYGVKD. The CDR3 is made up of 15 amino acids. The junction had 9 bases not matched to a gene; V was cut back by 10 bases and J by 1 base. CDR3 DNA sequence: TGTGCCAGCGGTCACAGCGGGGAGAACACCGGGGAGCTGTTTTTT. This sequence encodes CASGHSGENTGELFF.

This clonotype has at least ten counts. This chain's CDR3 is CASSRIQGRNEKLFF. CDR3 DNA: TGTGCCAGCAGCCGGATACAGGGCAGAAATGAAAAACTGTTTTTT. The V call is TRBV3-1, the J call TRBJ1-4, with a weak D call TRBD1 (6 bases). The V gene lost 4 bases and the J gene lost 5 bases, with 14 bases spanning the gap. This CDR3 contains 15 residues. Germline V gives CDR1 LGHDT, CDR2 YNNKEL (reference sequence).

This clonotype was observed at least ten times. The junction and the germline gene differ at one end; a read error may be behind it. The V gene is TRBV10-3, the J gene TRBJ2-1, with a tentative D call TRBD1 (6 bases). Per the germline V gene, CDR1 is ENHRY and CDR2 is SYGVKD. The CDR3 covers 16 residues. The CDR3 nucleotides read TGTGCCATCAGTGAGGGGGGCAGCAGCTCCTACAATGGGCAGTTCTTC. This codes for CAISEGGSSSYNGQFF.

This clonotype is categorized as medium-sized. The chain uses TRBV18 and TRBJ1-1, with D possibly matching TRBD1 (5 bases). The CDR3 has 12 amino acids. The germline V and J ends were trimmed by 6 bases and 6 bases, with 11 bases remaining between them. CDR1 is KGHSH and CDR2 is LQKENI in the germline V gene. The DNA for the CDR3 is TGTGCCAGCTCCCCGAACAGGCCTGAAGCTTTCTTT. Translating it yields CASSPNRPEAFF.

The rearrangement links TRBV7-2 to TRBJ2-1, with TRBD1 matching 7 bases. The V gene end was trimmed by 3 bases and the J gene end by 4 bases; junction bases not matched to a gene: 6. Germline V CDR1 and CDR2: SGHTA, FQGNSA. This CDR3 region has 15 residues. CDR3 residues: CASSFTGTEYNEQFF. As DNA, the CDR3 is TGTGCCAGCAGCTTCACCGGGACAGAGTACAATGAGCAGTTCTTC.

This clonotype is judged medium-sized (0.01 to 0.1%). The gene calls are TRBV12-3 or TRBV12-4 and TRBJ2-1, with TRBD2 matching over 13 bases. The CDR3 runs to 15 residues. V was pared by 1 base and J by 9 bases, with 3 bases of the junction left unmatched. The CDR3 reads CASSLGTSGSFEQFF. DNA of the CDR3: TGTGCCAGCAGTTTAGGGACTAGCGGGAGTTTTGAGCAGTTCTTC.

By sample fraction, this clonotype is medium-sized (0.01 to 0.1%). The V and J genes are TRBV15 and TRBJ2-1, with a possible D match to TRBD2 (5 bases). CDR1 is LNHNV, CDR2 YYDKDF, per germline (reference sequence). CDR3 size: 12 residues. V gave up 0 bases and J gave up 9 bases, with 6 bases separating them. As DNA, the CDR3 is TGTGCCACCAGCAGAGAAGAGGGTGAGCAGTTCTTC. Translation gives CATSREEGEQFF.

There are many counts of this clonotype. This CDR3 is CASSSYPGGKAGELFF. The CDR3 DNA reads TGTGCCAGCAGCTCGTACCCAGGGGGGAAGGCCGGGGAGCTGTTTTTT. The chain uses TRBV7-6 and TRBJ2-2, with D possibly matching TRBD1 (7 bases). CDR3 length equals 16 residues. Between the trimmed V and J ends, which lost 4 bases and 6 bases, there was a span of 18 bases. From germline, CDR1 is SGHVS and CDR2 FNYEAQ.

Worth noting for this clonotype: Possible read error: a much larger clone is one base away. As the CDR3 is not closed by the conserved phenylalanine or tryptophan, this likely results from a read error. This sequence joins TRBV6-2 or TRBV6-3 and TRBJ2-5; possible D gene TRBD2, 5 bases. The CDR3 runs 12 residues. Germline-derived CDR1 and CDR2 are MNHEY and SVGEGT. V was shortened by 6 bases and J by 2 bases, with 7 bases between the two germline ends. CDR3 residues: CASRDLQETQYL. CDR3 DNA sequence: TGTGCCAGCAGGGACTTACAAGAGACCCAGTACCTC.

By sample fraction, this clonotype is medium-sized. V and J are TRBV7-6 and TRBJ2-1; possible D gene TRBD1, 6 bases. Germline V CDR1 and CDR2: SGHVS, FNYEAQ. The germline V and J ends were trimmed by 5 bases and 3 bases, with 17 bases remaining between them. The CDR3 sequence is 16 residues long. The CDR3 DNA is TGTGCCAGCAGCCCTCGGCCAGGGGCGGTCTACAATGAGCAGTTCTTC. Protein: CASSPRPGAVYNEQFF. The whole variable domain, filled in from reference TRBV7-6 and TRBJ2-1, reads GAGVSQSPRYKVTKRGQDVALRCDPISGHVSLYWYRQALGQGPEFLTYFNYEAQQDKSGLPNDRFSAERPEGSISTLTIQRTEQRDSAMYRCASSPRPGAVYNEQFFGPGTRLTVL.

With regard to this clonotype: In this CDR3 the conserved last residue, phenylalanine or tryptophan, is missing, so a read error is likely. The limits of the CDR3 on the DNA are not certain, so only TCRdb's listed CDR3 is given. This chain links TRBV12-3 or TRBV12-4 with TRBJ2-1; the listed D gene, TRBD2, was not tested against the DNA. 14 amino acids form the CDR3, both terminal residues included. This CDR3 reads CASSQGTSRTEQLY.

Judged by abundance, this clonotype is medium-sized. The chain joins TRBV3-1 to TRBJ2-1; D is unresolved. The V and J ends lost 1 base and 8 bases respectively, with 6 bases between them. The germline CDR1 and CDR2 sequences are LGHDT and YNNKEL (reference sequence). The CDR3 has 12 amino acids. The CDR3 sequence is CASSQGGDEQFF. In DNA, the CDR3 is TGTGCCAGCAGCCAAGGTGGCGATGAGCAGTTCTTC.

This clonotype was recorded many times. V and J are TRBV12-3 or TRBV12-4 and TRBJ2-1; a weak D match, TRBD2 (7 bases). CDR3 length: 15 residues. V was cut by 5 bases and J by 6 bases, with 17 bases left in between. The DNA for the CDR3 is TGTGCCAGCAGTCCCCCCCGGGGGGCTGTCAATGAGCAGTTCTTC. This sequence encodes CASSPPRGAVNEQFF.

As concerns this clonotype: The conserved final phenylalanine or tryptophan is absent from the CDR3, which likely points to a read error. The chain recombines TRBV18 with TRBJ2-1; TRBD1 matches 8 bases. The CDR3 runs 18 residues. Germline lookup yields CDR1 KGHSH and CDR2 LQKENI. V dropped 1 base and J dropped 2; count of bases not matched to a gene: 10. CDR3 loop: CASSPRDRQRAPYNEQFL. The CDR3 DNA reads TGTGCCAGCTCACCACGGGACAGGCAGAGGGCACCCTACAATGAGCAGTTCCTC.

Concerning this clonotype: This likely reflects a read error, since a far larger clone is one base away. CDR3: CASGPHASGGAYEQFF. For the CDR3, the DNA is TGTGCCAGCGGTCCGCACGCTAGCGGGGGGGCTTATGAGCAGTTCTTC. The chain joins TRBV6-5 to TRBJ2-1, with 12 bases identical to TRBD2. The germline V gene encodes CDR1 MNHEY and CDR2 SVGAGI. The ends lost 8 bases at V and 8 bases at J; junction bases unmatched: 13. The CDR3 has 16 residues.

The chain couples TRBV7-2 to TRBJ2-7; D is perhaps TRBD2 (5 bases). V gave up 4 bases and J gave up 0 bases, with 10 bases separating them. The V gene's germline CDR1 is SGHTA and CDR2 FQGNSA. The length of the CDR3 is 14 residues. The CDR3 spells CASSSRTDSYEQYF. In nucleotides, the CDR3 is TGTGCCAGCAGCTCACGGACTGACTCCTACGAGCAGTACTTC.

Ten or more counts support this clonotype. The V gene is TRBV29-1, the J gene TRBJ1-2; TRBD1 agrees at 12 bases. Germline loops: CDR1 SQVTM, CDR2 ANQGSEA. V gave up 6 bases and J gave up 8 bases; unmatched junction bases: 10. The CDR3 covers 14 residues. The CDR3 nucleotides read TGCAGCGTGGGGGACAGGGGGCGTATTACCGGCTACACCTTC. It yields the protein CSVGDRGRITGYTF.

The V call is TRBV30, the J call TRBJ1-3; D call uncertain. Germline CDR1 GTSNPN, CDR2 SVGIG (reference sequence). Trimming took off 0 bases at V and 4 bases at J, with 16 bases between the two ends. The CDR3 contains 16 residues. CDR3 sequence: CAWSVLMADPGNTIYF. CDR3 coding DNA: TGTGCCTGGAGTGTACTAATGGCGGACCCCGGAAACACCATATATTTT.

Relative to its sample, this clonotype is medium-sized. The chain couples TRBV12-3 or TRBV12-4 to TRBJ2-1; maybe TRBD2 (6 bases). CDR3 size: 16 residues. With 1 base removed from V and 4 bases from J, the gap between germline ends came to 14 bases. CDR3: CASSLGLTSRYNEQFF. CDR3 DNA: TGTGCCAGCAGTTTAGGCCTTACTAGCCGGTACAATGAGCAGTTCTTC.

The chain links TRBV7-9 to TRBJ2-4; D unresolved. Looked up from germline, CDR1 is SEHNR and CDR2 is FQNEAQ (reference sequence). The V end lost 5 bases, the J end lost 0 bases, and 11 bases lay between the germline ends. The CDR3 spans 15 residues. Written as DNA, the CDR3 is TGTGCCAGCAGCCTCGGACCCTTAGCCAAAAACATTCAGTACTTC. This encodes CASSLGPLAKNIQYF.

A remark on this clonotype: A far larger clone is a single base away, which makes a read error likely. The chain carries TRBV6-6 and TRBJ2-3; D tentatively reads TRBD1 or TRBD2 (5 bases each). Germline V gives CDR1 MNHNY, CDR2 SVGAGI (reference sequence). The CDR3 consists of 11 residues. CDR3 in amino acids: CATSPGPRLYF. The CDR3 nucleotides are TGTGCCACCAGTCCGGGACCCCGGCTGTATTTT.

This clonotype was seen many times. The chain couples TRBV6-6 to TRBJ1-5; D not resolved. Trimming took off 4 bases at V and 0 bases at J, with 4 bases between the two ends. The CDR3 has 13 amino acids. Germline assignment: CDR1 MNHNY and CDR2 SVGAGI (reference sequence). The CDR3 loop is CASSSHSNQPQHF. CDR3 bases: TGTGCCAGCAGTTCCCATAGCAATCAGCCCCAGCATTTT.

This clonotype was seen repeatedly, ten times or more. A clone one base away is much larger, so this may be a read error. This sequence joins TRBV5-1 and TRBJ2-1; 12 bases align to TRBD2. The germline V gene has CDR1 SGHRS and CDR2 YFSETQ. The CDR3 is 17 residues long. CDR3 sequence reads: CASSLGLAGGPFNGQFF. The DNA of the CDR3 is TGCGCCAGCAGCTTGGGGCTAGCGGGAGGGCCTTTCAATGGGCAGTTCTTC.

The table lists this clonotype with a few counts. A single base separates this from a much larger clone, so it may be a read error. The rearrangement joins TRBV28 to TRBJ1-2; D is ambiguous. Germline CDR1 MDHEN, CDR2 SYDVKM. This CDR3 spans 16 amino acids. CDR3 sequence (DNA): TGTGCCTGCAGTTTAATCCCCCCGAATCCTAACTATGGCTACACCTTC. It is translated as CACSLIPPNPNYGYTF.

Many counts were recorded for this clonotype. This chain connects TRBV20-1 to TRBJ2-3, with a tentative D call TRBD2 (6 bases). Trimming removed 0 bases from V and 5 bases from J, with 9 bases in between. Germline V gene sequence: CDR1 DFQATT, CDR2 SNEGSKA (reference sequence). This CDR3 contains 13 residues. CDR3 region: CSARDGGGDTQYF. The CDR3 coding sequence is TGCAGTGCTAGAGATGGGGGAGGAGATACGCAGTATTTT.

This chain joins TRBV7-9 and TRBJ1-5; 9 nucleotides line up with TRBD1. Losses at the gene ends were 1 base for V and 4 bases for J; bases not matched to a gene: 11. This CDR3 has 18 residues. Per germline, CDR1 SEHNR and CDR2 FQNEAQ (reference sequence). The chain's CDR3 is CASSLVTTGGRRNQPQHF. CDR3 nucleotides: TGTGCCAGCAGCTTAGTTACGACAGGGGGAAGGCGGAATCAGCCCCAGCATTTT.